What follows describes a single T cell receptor beta chain. Its antigen is not identified. The data originate from a study of identifying expanded T cells in peripheral blood. Study-wide findings and caveats: Differentially abundant clones: roughly 1.2 between replicates, about 17 at roughly 2 weeks, less than 20 at four.

Libraries were prepared by immunoSEQ multiplex PCR; TCRdb keeps only in-frame clonotypes and omits some of them. This table holds about 52,000 clones, roughly 82% found once. Germline V gene sequence: CDR1 SEHNR, CDR2 FQNEAQ (reference sequence). The CDR3 contains 16 residues. J gave up 1 base and V 7 bases, and 9 bases lay outside the gene matches. Collection occurred without any documented infections or immune events in donors. The TCR originated in a person aged 18 to 75 in good health. The sample consisted of blood. The chain carries TRBV7-9 and TRBJ2-1; 8 nucleotides match TRBD2. The CDR3 is CASTSTSGLSYNEQFF. DNA of the CDR3: TGTGCCAGCACCTCCACTAGCGGCCTATCCTACAATGAGCAGTTCTTC.